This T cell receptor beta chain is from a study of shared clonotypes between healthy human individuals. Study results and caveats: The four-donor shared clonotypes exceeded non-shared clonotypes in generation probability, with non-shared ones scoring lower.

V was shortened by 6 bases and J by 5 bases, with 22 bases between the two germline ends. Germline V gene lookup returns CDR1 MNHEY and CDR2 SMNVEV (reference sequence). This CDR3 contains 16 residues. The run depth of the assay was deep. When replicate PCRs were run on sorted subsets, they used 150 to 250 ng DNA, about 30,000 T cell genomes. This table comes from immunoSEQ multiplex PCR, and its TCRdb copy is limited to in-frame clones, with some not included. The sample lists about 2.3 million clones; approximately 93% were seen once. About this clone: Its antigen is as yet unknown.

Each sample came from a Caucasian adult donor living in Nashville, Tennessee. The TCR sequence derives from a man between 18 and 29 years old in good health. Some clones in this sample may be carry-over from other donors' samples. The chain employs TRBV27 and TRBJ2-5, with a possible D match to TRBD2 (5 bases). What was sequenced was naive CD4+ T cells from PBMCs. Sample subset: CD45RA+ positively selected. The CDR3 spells CASRPRAEGRWETQYF. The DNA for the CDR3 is TGTGCCAGCAGGCCCCGGGCAGAGGGCCGTTGGGAGACCCAGTACTTC.